This T cell receptor beta chain is from a study of blood T cell repertoires in COVID-19. Across the study: Specimens from acute and convalescent COVID-19 originated in the United States, Italy and Spain.

The protocol was immunoSEQ multiplex PCR, while the TCRdb copy is restricted to in-frame clones and leaves out a portion. The sample holds some 190,000 clones, roughly four fifths seen once. Germline V gives CDR1 KGHSH, CDR2 LQKENI. V was clipped by 6 bases and J by 0 bases, with 15 bases between them. This CDR3 has 16 amino acids. Sequencing was carried out using peripheral blood. This receptor was taken from a woman of 80 years or more with COVID-19, enrolled during active disease. The gene calls are TRBV18 and TRBJ1-3, with a weak D call TRBD1 (5 bases). The CDR3 here is CASSPQQVNSGNTIYF. The CDR3 bases are TGTGCCAGCTCTCCCCAACAGGTGAACTCTGGAAACACCATATATTTT.